This T cell receptor (beta chain) was identified during a study of cytomegalovirus exposure and HLA in healthy donors. Primers included in the PCR were 60 Vbeta and 13 Jbeta primers. Only in-frame clones appear in the TCRdb table, and some are missing; sequencing was by immunoSEQ multiplex PCR. The sample spans some 84,000 clones; the ten largest clones claim about 0.5%. Germline CDR1 and CDR2: MNHNS and SASEGT. This CDR3 is built from 14 residues. Deletions cut 7 bases from V and 4 bases from J, with 17 bases between. This chain connects TRBV6-1 to TRBJ2-7; a weak D match, TRBD2 (6 bases). The clonotype was recovered from a man in his forties or fifties in good health and CMV-seronegative. Input material: PBMCs. The CDR3 loop is CASNPGLLLYEQYF. CDR3 in DNA: TGTGCCAGCAACCCGGGACTCCTGCTTTACGAGCAGTACTTC.